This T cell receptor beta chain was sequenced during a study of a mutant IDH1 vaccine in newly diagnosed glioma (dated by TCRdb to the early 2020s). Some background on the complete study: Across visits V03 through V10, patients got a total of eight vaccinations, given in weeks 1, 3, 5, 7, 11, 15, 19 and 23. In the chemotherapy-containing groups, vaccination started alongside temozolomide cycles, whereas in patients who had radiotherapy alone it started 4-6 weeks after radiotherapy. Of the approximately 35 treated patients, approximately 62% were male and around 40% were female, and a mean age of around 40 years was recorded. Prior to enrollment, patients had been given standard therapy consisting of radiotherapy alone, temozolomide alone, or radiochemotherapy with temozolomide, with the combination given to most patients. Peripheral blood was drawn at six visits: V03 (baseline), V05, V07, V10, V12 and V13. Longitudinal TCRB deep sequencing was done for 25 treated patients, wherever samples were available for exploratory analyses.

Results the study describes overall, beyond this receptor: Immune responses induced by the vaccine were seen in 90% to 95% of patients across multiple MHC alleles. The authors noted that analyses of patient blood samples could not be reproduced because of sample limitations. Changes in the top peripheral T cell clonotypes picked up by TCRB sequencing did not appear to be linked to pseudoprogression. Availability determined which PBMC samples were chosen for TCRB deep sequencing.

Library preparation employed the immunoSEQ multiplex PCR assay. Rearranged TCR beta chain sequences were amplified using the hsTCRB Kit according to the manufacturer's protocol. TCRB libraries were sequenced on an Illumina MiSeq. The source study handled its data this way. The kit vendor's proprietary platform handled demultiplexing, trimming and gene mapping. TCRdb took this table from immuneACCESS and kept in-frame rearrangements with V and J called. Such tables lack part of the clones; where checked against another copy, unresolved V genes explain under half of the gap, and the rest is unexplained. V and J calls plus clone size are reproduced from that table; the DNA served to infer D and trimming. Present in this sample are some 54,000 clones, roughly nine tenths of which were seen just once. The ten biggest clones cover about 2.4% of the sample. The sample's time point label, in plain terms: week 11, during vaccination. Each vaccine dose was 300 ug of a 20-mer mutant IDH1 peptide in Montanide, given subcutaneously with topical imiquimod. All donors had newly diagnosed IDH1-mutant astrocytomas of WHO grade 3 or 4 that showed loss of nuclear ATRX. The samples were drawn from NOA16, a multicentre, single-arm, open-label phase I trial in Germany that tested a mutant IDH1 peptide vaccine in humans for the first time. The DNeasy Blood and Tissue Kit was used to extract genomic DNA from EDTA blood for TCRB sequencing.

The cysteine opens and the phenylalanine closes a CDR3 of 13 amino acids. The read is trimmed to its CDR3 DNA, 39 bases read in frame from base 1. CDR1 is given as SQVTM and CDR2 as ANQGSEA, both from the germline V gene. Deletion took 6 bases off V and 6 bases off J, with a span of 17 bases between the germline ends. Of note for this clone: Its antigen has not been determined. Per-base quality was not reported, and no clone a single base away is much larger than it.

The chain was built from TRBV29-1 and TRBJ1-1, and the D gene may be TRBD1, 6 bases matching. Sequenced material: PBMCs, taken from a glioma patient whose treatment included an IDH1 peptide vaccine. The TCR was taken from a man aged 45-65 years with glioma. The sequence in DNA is TGCAGCGTCCGGGCTTCGGAGGGGGCTGAAGCTTTCTTT. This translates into CSVRASEGAEAFF.